These 25 T cell receptor beta chains originate from one sample sequenced in a study of CD8+ T cells in alopecia areata. cDNA reverse transcribed from extracted RNA served as the sequencing template. Using immunoSEQ multiplex PCR, the repertoire was profiled, and TCRdb retains in-frame clones only, with some absent. The profile covers 200,000 to 250,000 clones, with 50% to 60% appearing a single time and approximately 0.45% taken by the ten largest. The sequencing used CD4+ T cells sorted from blood, collected at week 0. These receptors came from a human donor with alopecia areata.

In its sample, this clone was seen a few times. This sequence joins TRBV7-6 and TRBJ2-5; 7 bases match TRBD2. Germline V gene lookup returns CDR1 SGHVS and CDR2 FNYEAQ. The J segment lost 5 bases and the V segment lost 5 bases, leaving 8 bases of the junction unmatched. This CDR3 contains 14 residues. In DNA form, the CDR3 reads TGTGCCAGCAGCCTTACTAGCGCAGCCGAGACCCAGTACTTC. Amino acid sequence: CASSLTSAAETQYF.

In its sample, this clone was seen once. The CDR3 DNA follows: TGTGCCAGCAGTTTTCGGACAGGTTCCGAAGCTTTCTTT. Its protein product is CASSFRTGSEAFF. This sequence joins TRBV27 and TRBJ1-1; TRBD1 aligns across 7 bases. The junction had 6 bases not matched to a gene; V was cut back by 3 bases and J by 8 bases. CDR1 and CDR2 (germline): MNHEY, SMNVEV (reference sequence). The CDR3 has 13 amino acids.

Note on this clone: Different DNA sequences within this sample yield the same CDR3. The chain is built from TRBV15 and TRBJ1-5, with D perhaps matching TRBD1 (6 bases). Germline values: CDR1 LNHNV, CDR2 YYDKDF (reference sequence). Trimming shortened V by 1 base and J by 2 bases, and 6 bases separated the two germline ends. This CDR3 region has 14 residues. The CDR3 sequence is CATSRAGGNQPQHF. The CDR3, as DNA: TGTGCCACCAGCAGAGCAGGGGGCAATCAGCCCCAGCATTTT.

This clone was seen a few times. This chain uses TRBV18 with TRBJ2-7; either TRBD1 or TRBD2 may fit D (5 bases each). The CDR3 totals 16 residues. CDR1 KGHSH and CDR2 LQKENI come from the germline V gene. Trimming took 3 bases from V and 3 from J, leaving 18 bases between them. The CDR3 reads CASSPSRWGSLYEQYF. The CDR3 DNA sequence: TGTGCCAGCTCACCTAGCAGGTGGGGGAGTCTCTACGAGCAGTACTTC. Variable domain in full (rest from reference TRBV18 and TRBJ2-7): NAGVMQNPRHLVRRRGQEARLRCSPMKGHSHVYWYRQLPEEGLKFMVYLQKENIIDESGMPKERFSAEFPKEGPSILRIQQVVRGDSAAYFCASSPSRWGSLYEQYFGPGTRLTVT.

This sequence joins TRBV7-2 and TRBJ2-7, with TRBD2 matching over 7 bases. CDR1 and CDR2 from the germline V gene are SGHTA and FQGNSA. The CDR3 length is 17 residues. V shed 4 bases, J shed 6 bases, and the junction held 18 bases outside the gene matches. As DNA, the CDR3 is TGTGCCAGCAGCTATAGTGGGACTACCCTCGGTGGTAGCGAGCAGTACTTC. It yields the protein CASSYSGTTLGGSEQYF.

This chain links TRBV5-1 with TRBJ2-5, with TRBD1 matching 9 bases. The better agreement between TRBJ2-7 and the DNA end casts doubt on the J call. The CDR3 sequence is 14 residues long. Germline V lookup: CDR1 SGHRS, CDR2 YFSETQ. The CDR3 region is CASSFRDRDYEQYF. The CDR3 nucleotides are TGCGCCAGCAGCTTCCGGGACAGGGACTACGAGCAGTACTTC.

This clone has more than one count but fewer than ten. The genes are TRBV5-1 and TRBJ2-3; unclear D gene. CDR3 size: 12 residues. Germline assignment: CDR1 SGHRS and CDR2 YFSETQ. V dropped 5 bases and J dropped 2 bases, with 6 bases sitting between them. The CDR3 region is CASRGYTDTQYF. The DNA of the CDR3 is TGCGCCAGCAGAGGATACACAGATACGCAGTATTTT. Combining the CDR3 with reference TRBV5-1 and TRBJ2-3 gives the whole variable domain KAGVTQTPRYLIKTRGQQVTLSCSPISGHRSVSWYQQTPGQGLQFLFEYFSETQRNKGNFPGRFSGRQFSNSRSEMNVSTLELGDSALYLCASRGYTDTQYFGPGTRLTVL.

The chain combines TRBV5-1 with TRBJ2-7, with D perhaps matching TRBD2 (5 bases). Per the germline V gene, CDR1 is SGHRS and CDR2 is YFSETQ. The CDR3 has 14 amino acids. Trimming took off 0 bases at V and 0 bases at J, with 7 bases between the two ends. This CDR3 reads CASSLGTLSYEQYF. In nucleotides, the CDR3 is TGCGCCAGCAGCTTGGGGACTCTCTCCTACGAGCAGTACTTC.

V and J are TRBV4-1 and TRBJ2-7, with 8 bases aligning to TRBD1. The V gene end was trimmed by 0 bases and the J gene end by 7 bases; junction bases not matched to a gene: 5. CDR3 length equals 14 residues. Germline lookup yields CDR1 MGHRA and CDR2 YSYEKL. The CDR3 DNA reads TGCGCCAGCAGCCAAGATAGAACAGGGGGTGAGCAGTACTTC. Encoded protein: CASSQDRTGGEQYF.

The V gene is TRBV15, the J gene TRBJ1-6; 8 bases map to TRBD1. Trimming at V came to 5 bases and at J to 5 bases, leaving 14 bases not matched to a gene. This CDR3 has 18 amino acids. Germline V lookup: CDR1 LNHNV, CDR2 YYDKDF (reference sequence). As DNA, the CDR3 is TGTGCCACCAGCGCCCGGCCGGGGACAGGTGGCGATAATTCACCCCTCCACTTT. It yields the protein CATSARPGTGGDNSPLHF.

In its sample, this clone was seen a few times. The chain joins TRBV7-2 to TRBJ2-7; D is uncertain. The V gene's germline CDR1 is SGHTA and CDR2 FQGNSA. V lost 3 bases to trimming and J lost 5 bases, with 14 bases between them. The CDR3 has 14 residues. CDR3 amino acids: CASSFVRPGDEQYF. The CDR3 DNA is TGTGCCAGCAGCTTTGTGCGCCCTGGTGACGAGCAGTACTTC.

The chain links TRBV4-1 to TRBJ1-2, with a weak D call TRBD1 (5 bases). The V gene lost 1 base and the J gene lost 8 bases, with 14 bases spanning the gap. The CDR3 has 14 amino acids. Germline V gives CDR1 MGHRA, CDR2 YSYEKL. The CDR3 DNA follows: TGCGCCAGCAGCCAAGTCGGGGGAATAGGGGGCTACACCTTC. Translation: CASSQVGGIGGYTF.

The J gene is TRBJ2-1, the V gene TRBV28; D tentatively fits TRBD1 or TRBD2 (5 bases each). V was clipped by 1 base and J by 5 bases, with 15 bases between them. This CDR3 is built from 16 residues. Germline assignment: CDR1 MDHEN and CDR2 SYDVKM. CDR3 protein: CASSLLTGWGNNEQFF. The CDR3 region has the DNA TGTGCCAGCAGTTTATTAACGGGGTGGGGCAACAATGAGCAGTTCTTC.

This chain uses TRBV25-1 with TRBJ2-1; D unclear. This CDR3 has 12 amino acids. Germline CDR1 reads MGHDK; CDR2 reads SYGVNS. Trimming shortened V by 5 bases and J by 9 bases, and 11 bases separated the two germline ends. CDR3 nucleotides: TGTGCCAGCAGTCAAGCCAGATTTGAGCAGTTCTTC. It yields the protein CASSQARFEQFF.

This clone was seen more than once but under ten times. Other DNA sequences from this sample encode an identical CDR3 as well. The rearrangement links TRBV10-3 to TRBJ2-7; unclear D gene. Germline loops: CDR1 ENHRY, CDR2 SYGVKD. V lost 8 bases and J 0 bases, leaving 8 bases between the germline ends. The CDR3 has 12 residues. In DNA form, the CDR3 reads TGTGCCATCGGCCAGACCTCCTACGAGCAGTACTTC. This sequence encodes CAIGQTSYEQYF.

The V and J genes are TRBV9 and TRBJ2-6; the D is unclear. Per germline, CDR1 SGDLS and CDR2 YYNGEE. The germline V and J ends were trimmed by 0 bases and 0 bases, with 13 bases remaining between them. The CDR3 totals 18 residues. The chain's CDR3 is CASSVGMDPLSGANVLTF. In nucleotides, the CDR3 is TGTGCCAGCAGCGTAGGGATGGATCCTCTCTCTGGGGCCAACGTCCTGACTTTC.

This rearrangement joins TRBV5-8 to TRBJ2-7, with D unclear. Germline CDR1 and CDR2: SGHTS and YDEGEE. V lost 2 bases and J lost 3, with 9 bases in between. This CDR3 contains 13 residues. The DNA for the CDR3 is TGTGCCAGCAGCTTCGAAGTAGGCTACGAGCAGTACTTC. It specifies CASSFEVGYEQYF. Variable domain in full (rest from reference TRBV5-8 and TRBJ2-7): EAGVTQSPTHLIKTRGQQATLRCSPISGHTSVYWYQQALGLGLQFLLWYDEGEERNRGNFPPRFSGRQFPNYSSELNVNALELEDSALYLCASSFEVGYEQYFGPGTRLTVT.

The chain links TRBV2 to TRBJ1-2; D is unclear. Deletions cut 8 bases from V and 0 bases from J, with 7 bases between. The CDR3 has 12 amino acids. Per germline, CDR1 SNHLY and CDR2 FYNNEI. This CDR3 reads CASQDSNYGYTF. The CDR3 region has the DNA TGTGCCAGCCAAGATTCTAACTATGGCTACACCTTC.

The rearrangement joins TRBV30 to TRBJ2-7; 7 bases align to TRBD2. V was clipped by 5 bases and J by 2 bases; unmatched bases: 6. CDR3 size: 13 residues. Germline V gene sequence: CDR1 GTSNPN, CDR2 SVGIG (reference sequence). The CDR3 bases are TGTGCCTGGCGTTCTAGCGGAACCTACGAGCAGTACTTC. It encodes CAWRSSGTYEQYF.

This chain's CDR3 is CASSLSHADIQYF. The CDR3 DNA is TGTGCCAGCAGCTTATCTCATGCTGACATTCAGTACTTC. The gene calls are TRBV7-2 and TRBJ2-4; D is ambiguous. V lost 2 bases, J lost 8 bases, and 10 bases lay in between. The CDR3 sequence is 13 residues long. Per germline, CDR1 SGHTA and CDR2 FQGNSA.

The CDR3 region is CASSLGRTPPSHEQFF. The CDR3 DNA sequence: TGTGCCAGCAGCTTAGGGAGGACCCCCCCTTCACATGAGCAGTTCTTC. This chain joins TRBV11-2 and TRBJ2-1; maybe TRBD2 (5 bases). The V and J ends lost 1 base and 8 bases respectively, with 18 bases between them. Germline-derived CDR1 and CDR2 are SGHAT and FQNNGV. This CDR3 has 16 residues.

The chain combines TRBV7-9 with TRBJ2-1; no clear D gene. The V gene's germline CDR1 is SEHNR and CDR2 FQNEAQ (reference sequence). The CDR3 is 12 amino acids. V was cut by 5 bases and J by 5 bases, with 7 bases left in between. The DNA for the CDR3 is TGTGCCAGCAGCCTCGGGCACAATGAGCAGTTCTTC. It yields the protein CASSLGHNEQFF.

To note about this clone: The junction departs from the called germline gene at one end, perhaps through a read error. This chain uses TRBV7-9 with TRBJ2-7; TRBD2 aligns across 11 bases. The CDR3 is 13 residues long. Germline V gene data show CDR1 as SEHNR and CDR2 as FQNEAQ (reference sequence). In nucleotides, the CDR3 is TGTGCCAGCAGCGTAGCGGGAGGGAACGAGCAGTACTTC. Amino acids: CASSVAGGNEQYF.

The chain links TRBV2 to TRBJ2-7; D ambiguous. Germline lookup yields CDR1 SNHLY and CDR2 FYNNEI. The length of the CDR3 is 12 residues. The V end lost 4 bases, the J end lost 4 bases, and 8 bases lay between the germline ends. CDR3 protein: CASSGSEYEQYF. The DNA for the CDR3 is TGTGCCAGCAGTGGCTCGGAATACGAGCAGTACTTC. The full variable domain, its missing parts supplied by reference TRBV2 and TRBJ2-7, is EPEVTQTPSHQVTQMGQEVILRCVPISNHLYFYWYRQILGQKVEFLVSFYNNEISEKSEIFDDQFSVERPDGSNFTLKIRSTKLEDSAMYFCASSGSEYEQYFGPGTRLTVT.

The chain has TRBV15 and TRBJ1-1; D gene unclear. The V end lost 1 base, the J end lost 0 bases, and 3 bases lay between the germline ends. The CDR3 extends over 13 amino acids. Germline V gene sequence: CDR1 LNHNV, CDR2 YYDKDF (reference sequence). Here the CDR3 reads CATSRGMNTEAFF. The CDR3 DNA sequence: TGTGCCACCAGCAGAGGAATGAACACTGAAGCTTTCTTT.